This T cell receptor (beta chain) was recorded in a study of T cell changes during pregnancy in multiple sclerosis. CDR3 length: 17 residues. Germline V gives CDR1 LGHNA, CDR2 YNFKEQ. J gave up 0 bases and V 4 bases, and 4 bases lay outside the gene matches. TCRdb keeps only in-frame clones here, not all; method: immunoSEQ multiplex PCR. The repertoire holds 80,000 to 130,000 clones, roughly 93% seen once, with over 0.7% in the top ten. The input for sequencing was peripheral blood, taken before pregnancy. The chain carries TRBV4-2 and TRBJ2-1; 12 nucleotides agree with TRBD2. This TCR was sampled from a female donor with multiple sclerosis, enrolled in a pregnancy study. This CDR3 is CASSLATSGSSYNEQFF. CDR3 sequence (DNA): TGTGCCAGCAGCCTAGCGACTAGCGGGAGCTCCTACAATGAGCAGTTCTTC.